These T cell receptor beta chains were read from a single sample in a study of OX40 agonist ivuxolimab in advanced cancers. TCRdb keeps only in-frame clones here, not all; method: immunoSEQ multiplex PCR. This table has approximately 47,000 clones, more than 70% appearing once. The material was CD4+ or CD8+ T cells sorted from blood, obtained in a trial of the OX40 agonist ivuxolimab. These receptors all stem from an adult with an advanced solid tumor such as melanoma, head and neck, liver or kidney cancer. CDR3s include the opening cysteine and the closing phenylalanine or tryptophan. A D gene is named only where the DNA matches it firmly.

CDR3 length: 13
V gene: TRBV15
J gene: TRBJ2-5
D gene: -
CDR3 protein: CATSRDPGETQYF

CDR3 length: 16
V gene: TRBV4-2
J gene: TRBJ2-1
D gene: TRBD2
CDR3 protein: CASSQFRASGRSVEFF

CDR3 length: 18
V gene: TRBV19
J gene: TRBJ2-7
D gene: -
CDR3 protein: CASSIQAGRGRRTYEQYF

CDR3 length: 18
V gene: TRBV30
J gene: TRBJ2-7
D gene: TRBD2
CDR3 protein: CAWSKGSSGRILAREQYF

CDR3 length: 12
V gene: TRBV5-5
J gene: TRBJ1-2
D gene: -
CDR3 protein: CASSSGSYGYTF

CDR3 length: 14
V gene: TRBV28
J gene: TRBJ2-2
D gene: -
CDR3 protein: CASRTRNPIGELFF

CDR3 length: 14
V gene: TRBV6-5
J gene: TRBJ1-3
D gene: -
CDR3 protein: CASRRESSGNTIYF

CDR3 length: 15
V gene: TRBV9
J gene: TRBJ2-2
D gene: TRBD2
CDR3 protein: CASSWGGRASGELFF

CDR3 length: 17
V gene: TRBV7-2
J gene: TRBJ2-1
D gene: TRBD2
CDR3 protein: CASSSIKASGPFNEQFF

CDR3 length: 13
V gene: TRBV27
J gene: TRBJ2-1
D gene: -
CDR3 protein: CASSLRTGNEQFF

CDR3 length: 15
V gene: TRBV6-1
J gene: TRBJ2-1
D gene: -
CDR3 protein: CASSLGRSSYNEQFF

CDR3 length: 16
V gene: TRBV23-1
J gene: TRBJ2-1
D gene: TRBD2
CDR3 protein: CASSPPVEREIGEQFF

CDR3 length: 14
V gene: TRBV5-1
J gene: TRBJ2-1
D gene: -
CDR3 protein: CASSSAATYNEQFF

CDR3 length: 13
V gene: TRBV4-3
J gene: TRBJ2-3
D gene: -
CDR3 protein: CASSQDRSDTQYF

CDR3 length: 16
V gene: TRBV14
J gene: TRBJ2-1
D gene: -
CDR3 protein: CASSQEAGSSYNEQFF

CDR3 length: 11
V gene: TRBV9
J gene: TRBJ2-1
D gene: -
CDR3 protein: CASSVGYEQFF

CDR3 length: 13
V gene: TRBV4-1
J gene: TRBJ1-5
D gene: -
CDR3 protein: CASSRQFNQPQHF

CDR3 length: 15
V gene: TRBV7-2
J gene: TRBJ1-5
D gene: TRBD1
CDR3 protein: CASSSIGQGNQPQHF

CDR3 length: 15
V gene: TRBV5-6
J gene: TRBJ2-3
D gene: -
CDR3 protein: CASSFFRVRTDTQYF

CDR3 length: 15
V gene: TRBV7-3
J gene: TRBJ2-6
D gene: TRBD1
CDR3 protein: CASSRQGSGANVLTF

CDR3 length: 16
V gene: TRBV14
J gene: TRBJ2-1
D gene: -
CDR3 protein: CASSQMGILRYNEQFF

CDR3 length: 12
V gene: TRBV7-3
J gene: TRBJ2-3
D gene: -
CDR3 protein: CASSSPWDTQYF

CDR3 length: 15
V gene: TRBV6-4
J gene: TRBJ1-4
D gene: TRBD1
CDR3 protein: CASSRQGMANEKLFF

CDR3 length: 15
V gene: TRBV18
J gene: TRBJ2-3
D gene: TRBD2
CDR3 protein: CASSQSGGGTDTQYF

CDR3 length: 14
V gene: TRBV5-1
J gene: TRBJ1-3
D gene: -
CDR3 protein: CASSSDASGNTIYF

CDR3 length: 12
V gene: TRBV18
J gene: TRBJ2-5
D gene: -
CDR3 protein: CASSLYQETQYF

CDR3 length: 14
V gene: TRBV9
J gene: TRBJ1-1
D gene: -
CDR3 protein: CASSVVLENTEAFF

CDR3 length: 13
V gene: TRBV25-1
J gene: TRBJ1-1
D gene: -
CDR3 protein: CASSESTYTEAFF

CDR3 length: 14
V gene: TRBV18
J gene: TRBJ1-1
D gene: -
CDR3 protein: CASSPPAGNTEAFF

CDR3 length: 14
V gene: TRBV5-1
J gene: TRBJ2-3
D gene: -
CDR3 protein: CASSLTRFTDTQYF

CDR3 length: 14
V gene: TRBV7-9
J gene: TRBJ2-7
D gene: -
CDR3 protein: CASKKGEINYEQYF

CDR3 length: 15
V gene: TRBV4-2
J gene: TRBJ2-1
D gene: -
CDR3 protein: CASSRGGTGGNEQFF

CDR3 length: 15
V gene: TRBV10-3
J gene: TRBJ1-4
D gene: -
CDR3 protein: CAISSHRSTNEKLFF

CDR3 length: 12
V gene: TRBV5-4
J gene: TRBJ2-3
D gene: -
CDR3 protein: CASRSSTDTQYF

CDR3 length: 14
V gene: TRBV7-8
J gene: TRBJ2-5
D gene: -
CDR3 protein: CASSLGVGAETQYF